The following is a T cell receptor beta chain sequence with its context. Antigen unknown. Here immunoSEQ multiplex PCR was the method, and the copy in TCRdb shows in-frame clones only, minus some. The repertoire holds 80,000 to 100,000 clones, with about 88% as singletons. The sample comes from a study of OX40 agonist ivuxolimab in advanced cancers. Across the study: An agonistic human IgG2 monoclonal antibody against OX40 (CD134) was given. Dose-escalation subjects each had hepatocellular carcinoma, melanoma, renal cell or head and neck cancer.

Findings and limits, study-wide: Among expanded peripheral T cells, antigen specificity went undetermined. Expanded clones were, on average, more numerous in CD8+ T cells than in CD4+.

Trimming at V came to 6 bases and at J to 9 bases, leaving 3 bases not matched to a gene. This CDR3 comprises 12 residues. The germline gives CDR1 SGHTA, CDR2 FQGNSA. This clonotype originated in an adult with an advanced solid tumor such as melanoma, head and neck, liver or kidney cancer. The input for sequencing was CD4+ or CD8+ T cells sorted from blood, taken in a trial of the OX40 agonist ivuxolimab. The chain uses TRBV7-2 and TRBJ2-1; 9 bases align to TRBD1. CDR3 sequence: CASRQGASEQFF. In DNA, the CDR3 is TGTGCCAGCAGACAGGGGGCGTCTGAGCAGTTCTTC.